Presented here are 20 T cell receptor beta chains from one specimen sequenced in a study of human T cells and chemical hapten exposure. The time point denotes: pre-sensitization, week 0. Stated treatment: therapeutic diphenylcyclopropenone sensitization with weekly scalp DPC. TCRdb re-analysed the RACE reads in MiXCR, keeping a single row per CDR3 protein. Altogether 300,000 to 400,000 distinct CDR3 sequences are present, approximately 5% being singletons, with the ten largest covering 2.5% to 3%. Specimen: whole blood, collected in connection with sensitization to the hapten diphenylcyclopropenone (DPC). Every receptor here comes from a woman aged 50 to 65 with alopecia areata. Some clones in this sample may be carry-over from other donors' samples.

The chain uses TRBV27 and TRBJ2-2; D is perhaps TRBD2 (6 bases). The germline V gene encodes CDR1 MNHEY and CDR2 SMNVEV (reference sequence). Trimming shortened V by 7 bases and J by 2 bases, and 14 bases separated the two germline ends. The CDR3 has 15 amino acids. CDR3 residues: CASTLGLFNTGELFF. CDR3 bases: TGTGCCAGCACGTTAGGACTATTTAACACCGGGGAGCTGTTTTTT.

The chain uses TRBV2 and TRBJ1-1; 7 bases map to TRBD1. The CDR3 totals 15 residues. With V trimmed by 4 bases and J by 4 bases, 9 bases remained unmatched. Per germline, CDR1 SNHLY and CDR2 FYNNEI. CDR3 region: CASSVKPTGVTEAFF. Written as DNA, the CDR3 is TGTGCCAGCAGTGTAAAACCTACAGGGGTCACTGAAGCTTTCTTT.

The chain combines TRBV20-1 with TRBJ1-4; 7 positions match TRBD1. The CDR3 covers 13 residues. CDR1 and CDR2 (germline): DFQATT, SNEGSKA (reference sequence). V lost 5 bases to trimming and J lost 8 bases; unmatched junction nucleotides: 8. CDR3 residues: CSAEDRIGEKLFF. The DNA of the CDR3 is TGCAGTGCTGAGGACAGGATAGGGGAAAAACTGTTTTTT.

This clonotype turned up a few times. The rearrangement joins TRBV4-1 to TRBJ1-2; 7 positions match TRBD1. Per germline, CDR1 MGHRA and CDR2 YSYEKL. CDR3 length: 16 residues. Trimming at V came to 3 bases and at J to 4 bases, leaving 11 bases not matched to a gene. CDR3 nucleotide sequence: TGCGCCAGCAGCCATCCCCCGACAGGGCGGATCTATGGCTACACCTTC. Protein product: CASSHPPTGRIYGYTF.

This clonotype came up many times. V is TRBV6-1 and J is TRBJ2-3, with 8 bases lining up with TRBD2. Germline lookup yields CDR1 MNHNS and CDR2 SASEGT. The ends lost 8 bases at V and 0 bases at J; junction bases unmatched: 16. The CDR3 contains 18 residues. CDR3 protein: CASDTFFGGGPSTDTQYF. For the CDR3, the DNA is TGTGCCAGCGACACTTTCTTTGGCGGGGGGCCTAGCACAGATACGCAGTATTTT.

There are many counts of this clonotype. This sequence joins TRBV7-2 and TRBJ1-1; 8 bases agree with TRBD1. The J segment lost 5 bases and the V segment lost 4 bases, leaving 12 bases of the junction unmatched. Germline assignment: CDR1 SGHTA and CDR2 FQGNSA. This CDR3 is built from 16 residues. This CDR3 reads CASSSTVWTGRTEAFF. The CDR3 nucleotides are TGTGCCAGCAGCTCCACCGTCTGGACAGGGCGGACTGAAGCTTTCTTT.

Here the CDR3 reads CASSAREGLEETQYF. In nucleotides, the CDR3 is TGTGCCAGCAGTGCGCGGGAGGGCCTGGAGGAGACCCAGTACTTC. The chain uses TRBV6-5 and TRBJ2-5, with TRBD2 matching over 9 bases. After removal of 5 bases from V and 5 bases from J, the junction contained 9 bases not matched to a gene. Germline CDR1 and CDR2: MNHEY and SVGAGI. This CDR3 has 15 residues.

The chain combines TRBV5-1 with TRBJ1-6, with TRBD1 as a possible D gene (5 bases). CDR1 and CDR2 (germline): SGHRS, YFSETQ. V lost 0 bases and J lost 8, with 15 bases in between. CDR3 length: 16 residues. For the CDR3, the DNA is TGCGCCAGCAGCTTGGGGGACCTTAGCGGGGATTCACCCCTCCACTTT. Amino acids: CASSLGDLSGDSPLHF.

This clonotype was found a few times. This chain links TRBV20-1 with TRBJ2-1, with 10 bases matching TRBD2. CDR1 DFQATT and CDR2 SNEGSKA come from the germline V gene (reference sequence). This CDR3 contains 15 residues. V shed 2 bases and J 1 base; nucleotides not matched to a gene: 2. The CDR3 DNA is TGCAGTGCTAGAAAGCGGGAGGGTTCCTACAATGAGCAGTTCTTC. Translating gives CSARKREGSYNEQFF.

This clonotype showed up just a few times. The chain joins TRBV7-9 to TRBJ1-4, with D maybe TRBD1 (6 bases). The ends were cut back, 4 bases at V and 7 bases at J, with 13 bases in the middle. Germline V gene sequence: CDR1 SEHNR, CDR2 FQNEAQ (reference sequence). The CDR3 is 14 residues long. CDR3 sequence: CASSSTYRAEKLFF. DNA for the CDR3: TGTGCCAGCAGCTCTACCTACAGGGCTGAAAAACTGTTTTTT.

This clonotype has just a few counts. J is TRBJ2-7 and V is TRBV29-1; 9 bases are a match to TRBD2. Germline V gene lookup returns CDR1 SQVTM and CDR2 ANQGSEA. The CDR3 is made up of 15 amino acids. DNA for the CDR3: TGCGCAATGTCCCCAACTAGCGGGTTACCTTCGTTAACGTACTTC. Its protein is CAMSPTSGLPSLTYF.

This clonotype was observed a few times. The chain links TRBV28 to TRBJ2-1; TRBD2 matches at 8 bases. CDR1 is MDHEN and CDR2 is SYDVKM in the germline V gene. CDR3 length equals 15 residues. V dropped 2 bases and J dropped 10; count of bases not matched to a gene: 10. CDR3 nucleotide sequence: TGTGCCAGCAGTTTAGGGGCTAGCGGGTGGGTGGAGCAGTTCTTC. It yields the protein CASSLGASGWVEQFF.

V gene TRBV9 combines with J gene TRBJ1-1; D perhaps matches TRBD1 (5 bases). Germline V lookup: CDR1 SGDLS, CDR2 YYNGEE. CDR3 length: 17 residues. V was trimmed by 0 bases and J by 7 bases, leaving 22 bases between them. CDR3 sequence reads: CASSVGGEGNIWNEAFF. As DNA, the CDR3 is TGTGCCAGCAGCGTAGGCGGCGAGGGGAATATATGGAATGAAGCTTTCTTT.

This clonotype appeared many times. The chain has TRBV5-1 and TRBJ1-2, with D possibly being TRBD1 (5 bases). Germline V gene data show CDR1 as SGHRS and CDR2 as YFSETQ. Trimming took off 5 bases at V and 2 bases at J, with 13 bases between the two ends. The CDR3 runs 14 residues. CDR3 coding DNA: TGCGCCAGCAGGGGGGACGGCGTGAACTATGGCTACACCTTC. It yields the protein CASRGDGVNYGYTF. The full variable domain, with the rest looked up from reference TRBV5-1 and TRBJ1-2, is KAGVTQTPRYLIKTRGQQVTLSCSPISGHRSVSWYQQTPGQGLQFLFEYFSETQRNKGNFPGRFSGRQFSNSRSEMNVSTLELGDSALYLCASRGDGVNYGYTFGSGTRLTVV.

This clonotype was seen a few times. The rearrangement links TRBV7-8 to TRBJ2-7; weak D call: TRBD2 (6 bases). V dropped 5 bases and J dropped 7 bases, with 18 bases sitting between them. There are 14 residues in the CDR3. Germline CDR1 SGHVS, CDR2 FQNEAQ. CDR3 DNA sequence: TGTGCCAGCAGCCCCCGGGAGAGGTCCGTGGAGCAGTACTTC. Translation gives CASSPRERSVEQYF.

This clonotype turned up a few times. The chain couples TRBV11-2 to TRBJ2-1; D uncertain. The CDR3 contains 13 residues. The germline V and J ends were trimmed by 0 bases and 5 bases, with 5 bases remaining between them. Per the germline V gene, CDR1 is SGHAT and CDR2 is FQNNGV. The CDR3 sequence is CASSLDYDNEQFF. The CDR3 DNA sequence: TGTGCCAGCAGCTTAGACTACGACAATGAGCAGTTCTTC. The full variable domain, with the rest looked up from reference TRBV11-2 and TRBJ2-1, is EAGVAQSPRYKIIEKRQSVAFWCNPISGHATLYWYQQILGQGPKLLIQFQNNGVVDDSQLPKDRFSAERLKGVDSTLKIQPAKLEDSAVYLCASSLDYDNEQFFGPGTRLTVL.

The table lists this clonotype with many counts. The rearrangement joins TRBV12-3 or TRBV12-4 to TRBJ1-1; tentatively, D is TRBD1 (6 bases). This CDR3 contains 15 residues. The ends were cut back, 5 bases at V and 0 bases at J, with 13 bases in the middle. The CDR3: CASSLDSTLNTEAFF. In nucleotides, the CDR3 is TGTGCCAGCAGTCTGGACAGTACATTGAACACTGAAGCTTTCTTT.

The DNA for the CDR3 is TGTGCCAGTCTTGGGGGGAGCAGCGAGAGCTACGAGCAGTACTTC. Translation: CASLGGSSESYEQYF. J is TRBJ2-7 and V is TRBV28, with D possibly being TRBD2 (6 bases). This CDR3 is 15 amino acids long. CDR1 and CDR2 (germline): MDHEN, SYDVKM. The ends were cut back, 9 bases at V and 3 bases at J, with 21 bases in the middle.

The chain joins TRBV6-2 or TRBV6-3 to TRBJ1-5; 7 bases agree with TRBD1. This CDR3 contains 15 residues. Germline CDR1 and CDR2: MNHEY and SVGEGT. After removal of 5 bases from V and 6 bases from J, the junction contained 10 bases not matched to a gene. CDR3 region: CASSPDRKGAQPQHF. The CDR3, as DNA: TGTGCCAGCAGTCCGGACAGGAAGGGGGCTCAGCCCCAGCATTTT.

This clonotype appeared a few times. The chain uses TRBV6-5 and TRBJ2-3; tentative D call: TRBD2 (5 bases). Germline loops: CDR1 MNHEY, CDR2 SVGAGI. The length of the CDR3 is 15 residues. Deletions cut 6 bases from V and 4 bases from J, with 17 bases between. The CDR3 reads CASRPGVPAADTQYF. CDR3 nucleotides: TGTGCCAGCAGACCCGGGGTCCCGGCGGCAGATACGCAGTATTTT.